This T cell receptor beta chain was recorded in a study of T cells in Graves' hyperthyroidism and ophthalmopathy. Looking at the study overall: Once the initial diagnosis was made, peripheral blood was obtained before any treatment.

The TCR beta CDR3 regions underwent amplification using RNA transcripts as the source. In the first-round RT-PCR of the TCR CDR3, the HTBI primer set was used. MiXCR was run by TCRdb on the multiplex PCR reads, yielding one entry per CDR3 protein. In the table there are approximately 620,000 distinct CDR3 sequences, more than 15% of which are singletons. The CDR3 runs to 13 residues. The V and J ends lost 1 base and 4 bases respectively, with 7 bases between them. CDR1 is LNHNV and CDR2 is YYDKDF in the germline V gene (reference sequence). Findings of the study overall: Researchers found most expanded thyroid clonotypes above 0.001 in blood as well.

This clonotype appeared a few times. What it binds is not known. The diagnoses drew upon clinical symptoms, serum thyroxine and TRAb, thyroid ultrasound and orbital computed tomography. The source of this sequence is a woman aged 40 to 50 with Graves' ophthalmopathy. Material: blood. The V call is TRBV15, the J call TRBJ2-5; D is undetermined. CDR3 coding DNA: TGTGCCACCAGCAGAGTATTAGGAGAGACCCAGTACTTC. It translates to CATSRVLGETQYF.